This T cell receptor (beta chain) is from a study of T-cell reconstitution after alpha-beta-depleted transplantation in children. The CDR3 sequence is 14 residues long. Germline CDR1 is MNHNS and CDR2 is SASEGT. V shed 7 bases and J 6 bases; nucleotides not matched to a gene: 12. This clonotype occurred many times. Its antigen is not identified. Notes on the study in general: Recipient T cells and thymic progenitors that survived were the source of the high TCRbeta diversity seen at day 60 in some patients. At the one-year point after transplant, T-cell counts and TCRbeta diversity were found to come mostly from T cells that had been newly produced. About two months after transplant, alpha-beta T cells reportedly came from several hundred expanded graft clones.

TCRbeta library construction was performed incorporating unique molecular identifiers. TCRdb used MiXCR to reprocess the PCR reads, holding one entry per CDR3 protein. The repertoire holds approximately 150,000 distinct CDR3 sequences, with 8% to 10% as singletons. Specimen: PBMCs, mostly from graft donor cells, collected 180 days after TCRalphabeta/CD19-depleted stem cell transplant. This TCR was recovered from a female patient between 2 and 10 years old who had a stem cell transplant for congenital amegakaryocytic thrombocytopenia, so the T cells may come from the graft donor. The chain carries TRBV6-1 and TRBJ2-7; 7 nucleotides agree with TRBD1. The CDR3 is CASTGRGKAFEQYF. In DNA, the CDR3 is TGTGCCAGCACCGGCAGGGGGAAAGCTTTCGAGCAGTACTTC.